These 32 T cell receptor beta chains were sequenced from one sample in a study of shared clonotypes between healthy human individuals. The table came from immunoSEQ multiplex PCR; TCRdb's copy has only in-frame clones and leaves some out. Among 2 million to 2.5 million clones listed, under 97% were seen once. The sample was naive CD4+ T cells sorted from blood. The subset is: CD45RA+ positively selected. These receptors were taken from a man between 18 and 29 years old in good health.

The V and J genes are TRBV4-1 and TRBJ1-4, with D perhaps matching TRBD1 (6 bases). CDR3 length: 15 residues. The V gene lost 5 bases and the J gene lost 0 bases, with 10 bases spanning the gap. Looked up from germline, CDR1 is MGHRA and CDR2 is YSYEKL. The CDR3 loop is CASSRRQATNEKLFF. For the CDR3, the DNA is TGCGCCAGCAGCAGGCGACAGGCAACTAATGAAAAACTGTTTTTT.

The J gene is TRBJ1-1, the V gene TRBV2; weak D call: TRBD1 (5 bases). V lost 4 bases and J lost 5, with 20 bases in between. CDR1 is SNHLY and CDR2 is FYNNEI in the germline V gene. This CDR3 has 16 residues. The CDR3 DNA is TGTGCCAGCAGTGCCCCCACCAACGGGGGTTTTACTGAAGCTTTCTTT. Residues: CASSAPTNGGFTEAFF.

The V and J genes are TRBV9 and TRBJ1-6; D is unclear. Per germline, CDR1 SGDLS and CDR2 YYNGEE. CDR3 size: 14 residues. Deletions cut 0 bases from V and 11 bases from J, with 12 bases between. This CDR3 is CASSVDGGTAPLHF. The CDR3 coding sequence is TGTGCCAGCAGCGTAGACGGTGGAACGGCACCCCTCCACTTT.

The chain recombines TRBV30 with TRBJ1-2; D call uncertain. Trimming took 0 bases from V and 5 from J, leaving 7 bases between them. The CDR3 is made up of 12 amino acids. Germline CDR1 is GTSNPN and CDR2 is SVGIG (reference sequence). CDR3 sequence (DNA): TGTGCCTGGAGTGTGGGTCTGTATGGCTACACCTTC. It is translated as CAWSVGLYGYTF.

This clone came up once. This chain connects TRBV6-1 to TRBJ2-5, with 12 bases fitting TRBD1. Germline assignment: CDR1 MNHNS and CDR2 SASEGT. V shed 4 bases and J 5 bases; nucleotides not matched to a gene: 8. The CDR3 consists of 16 residues. CDR3: CASSVTGTGGYETQYF. CDR3 nucleotide sequence: TGTGCCAGCAGTGTAACCGGGACAGGGGGCTACGAGACCCAGTACTTC.

The rearrangement joins TRBV27 to TRBJ2-7; D unclear. V lost 4 bases, J lost 4 bases, and 11 bases lay in between. Looked up from germline, CDR1 is MNHEY and CDR2 is SMNVEV (reference sequence). The length of the CDR3 is 13 residues. CDR3 sequence (DNA): TGTGCCAGCAGTTCCACCAACAGTTACGAGCAGTACTTC. It translates to CASSSTNSYEQYF.

J is TRBJ2-7 and V is TRBV7-2, with TRBD1 as a possible D gene (7 bases). Trimming cost V 5 bases and J 2 bases, with 22 bases left between them. Germline V gives CDR1 SGHTA, CDR2 FQGNSA. The CDR3 is made up of 17 amino acids. DNA for the CDR3: TGTGCCAGCAGCGCATCCAGCCGCGGGACAGCGCCCTACGAGCAGTACTTC. Protein sequence: CASSASSRGTAPYEQYF.

This sequence joins TRBV10-1 and TRBJ2-2; TRBD1 matches at 7 bases. There are 14 residues in the CDR3. CDR1 is WNHNN, CDR2 SYGVQD, per germline (reference sequence). The trim removed 4 bases at V and 7 bases at J, leaving 6 bases unmatched. The CDR3 protein is CASSAGQKHGELFF. CDR3 nucleotides: TGCGCCAGCAGTGCGGGACAGAAACACGGGGAGCTGTTTTTT.

J is TRBJ1-3 and V is TRBV25-1; the match to TRBD1 covers 8 bases. The CDR3 loop spans 13 amino acids. Trimming cost V 6 bases and J 6 bases; bases outside gene matches: 4. Per germline, CDR1 MGHDK and CDR2 SYGVNS. Here the CDR3 reads CASRDRATNTIYF. The CDR3 DNA reads TGTGCCAGCAGGGACAGGGCTACAAACACCATATATTTT.

A single count supports this clone. V and J are TRBV7-3 and TRBJ2-1, with TRBD2 matching over 7 bases. The CDR3 loop spans 15 amino acids. V trimming: 5 bases; J trimming: 3 bases; junction bases outside the gene matches: 7. CDR1 is SGHTA, CDR2 FQGTGA, per germline. Written as DNA, the CDR3 is TGTGCCAGCAGCCCCACTAGCGCGTTCTACAATGAGCAGTTCTTC. Its translation is CASSPTSAFYNEQFF.

The chain joins TRBV5-1 to TRBJ2-7; 7 bases map to TRBD1. The CDR3 consists of 15 residues. V gave up 0 bases and J gave up 2 bases; unmatched junction bases: 5. From germline, CDR1 is SGHRS and CDR2 YFSETQ. This chain's CDR3 is CASSLDWTGPYEQYF. The DNA for the CDR3 is TGCGCCAGCAGCTTGGATTGGACAGGACCCTACGAGCAGTACTTC. The full variable domain, completed using reference TRBV5-1 and TRBJ2-7, is KAGVTQTPRYLIKTRGQQVTLSCSPISGHRSVSWYQQTPGQGLQFLFEYFSETQRNKGNFPGRFSGRQFSNSRSEMNVSTLELGDSALYLCASSLDWTGPYEQYFGPGTRLTVT.

This clone was observed once. The same CDR3 can be traced to other DNA sequences in this sample. The chain recombines TRBV2 with TRBJ2-7; D uncertain. Germline V gene lookup returns CDR1 SNHLY and CDR2 FYNNEI. The CDR3 is made up of 11 amino acids. The ends were cut back, 6 bases at V and 1 base at J, with 4 bases in the middle. Here the CDR3 reads CASSRSYEQYF. The CDR3 DNA sequence: TGTGCCAGCAGCAGATCCTACGAGCAGTACTTC.

The chain couples TRBV6-6 to TRBJ2-3; TRBD1 is a possible D gene (6 bases). Germline V lookup: CDR1 MNHNY, CDR2 SVGAGI (reference sequence). The V gene lost 2 bases and the J gene lost 2 bases, with 14 bases spanning the gap. This CDR3 is 16 amino acids long. DNA of the CDR3: TGTGCCAGCAGTTACCAGGAAAGGGGGTTCACAGATACGCAGTATTTT. Its translation is CASSYQERGFTDTQYF.

A note on this clone: Other DNA variants within this sample encode the same CDR3. This sequence joins TRBV20-1 and TRBJ2-7; D call uncertain. The germline V and J ends were trimmed by 3 bases and 3 bases, with 6 bases remaining between them. Germline CDR1 is DFQATT and CDR2 is SNEGSKA (reference sequence). There are 11 residues in the CDR3. CDR3 DNA: TGCAGTGCTAGGGTAAACTACGAGCAGTACTTC. Protein sequence: CSARVNYEQYF.

V gene TRBV7-2 combines with J gene TRBJ2-7, with D unresolved. Trimming took off 4 bases at V and 0 bases at J, with 10 bases between the two ends. Germline CDR1 is SGHTA and CDR2 is FQGNSA. The length of the CDR3 is 14 residues. The CDR3 protein is CASSSYTSSYEQYF. DNA of the CDR3: TGTGCCAGCAGCTCCTACACCAGCTCCTACGAGCAGTACTTC.

The V call is TRBV25-1, the J call TRBJ2-7, with a possible D match to TRBD1 (6 bases). This CDR3 is 13 amino acids long. V was cut by 5 bases and J by 3 bases, with 11 bases left in between. The germline V gene has CDR1 MGHDK and CDR2 SYGVNS. The CDR3 DNA follows: TGTGCCAGCAGTAATATACAGGGCTACGAGCAGTACTTC. Protein sequence: CASSNIQGYEQYF.

This chain links TRBV14 with TRBJ1-5; possible D gene TRBD1, 5 bases. V shed 3 bases and J shed 9 bases, with 9 bases lying between them. There are 12 residues in the CDR3. Looked up from germline, CDR1 is SGHDN and CDR2 is FVKESK. This CDR3 is CASSQGRGPQHF. The DNA of the CDR3 is TGTGCCAGCAGCCAGGGGCGGGGGCCCCAGCATTTT.

The chain has TRBV27 and TRBJ2-7; D ambiguous. The CDR3 covers 15 residues. Looked up from germline, CDR1 is MNHEY and CDR2 is SMNVEV (reference sequence). V was trimmed by 3 bases and J by 7 bases, leaving 19 bases between them. The CDR3 DNA sequence: TGTGCCAGCAGTTTCGACCGTTTGACACCACGGGAGCAGTACTTC. Translation gives CASSFDRLTPREQYF.

On this clone: This sample includes further DNA sequences coding for the same CDR3. This chain links TRBV5-1 with TRBJ2-2; D is unresolved. Germline V gives CDR1 SGHRS, CDR2 YFSETQ. CDR3 length: 14 amino acids. V was cut by 0 bases and J by 6 bases, with 9 bases left in between. The CDR3, as DNA: TGCGCCAGCAGCTTGGGACATTCGGCCGGGGAGCTGTTTTTT. This encodes CASSLGHSAGELFF.

This CDR3 reads CASSVRGRASGANVLTF. CDR3 nucleotide sequence: TGTGCCAGCAGTGTGAGGGGGAGGGCATCTGGGGCCAACGTCCTGACTTTC. The chain couples TRBV2 to TRBJ2-6; D is perhaps TRBD2 (7 bases). Germline CDR1 SNHLY, CDR2 FYNNEI. This CDR3 contains 17 residues. Trimming took 4 bases from V and 1 from J, leaving 14 bases between them.

The genes are TRBV6-5 and TRBJ2-7, with a tentative D call TRBD2 (5 bases). Trimming took 3 bases from V and 7 from J, leaving 13 bases between them. The length of the CDR3 is 13 residues. Per germline, CDR1 MNHEY and CDR2 SVGAGI. This CDR3 is CASSYLSGSEQYF. CDR3 nucleotide sequence: TGTGCCAGCAGTTATTTATCGGGGTCGGAGCAGTACTTC.

The V and J genes are TRBV19 and TRBJ2-1; 10 nucleotides align to TRBD2. Trimming took 6 bases from V and 4 from J; bases not matched to a gene: 3. The CDR3 runs to 14 residues. Germline-derived CDR1 and CDR2 are LNHDA and SQIVND (reference sequence). CDR3: CASRTSGVYNEQFF. The CDR3 DNA follows: TGTGCCAGTAGAACTAGCGGGGTATACAATGAGCAGTTCTTC. Complete variable domain (other parts from reference TRBV19 and TRBJ2-1): DGGITQSPKYLFRKEGQNVTLSCEQNLNHDAMYWYRQDPGQGLRLIYYSQIVNDFQKGDIAEGYSVSREKKESFPLTVTSAQKNPTAFYLCASRTSGVYNEQFFGPGTRLTVL.

CDR3 nucleotides: TGTGCCAGCAGCTTGGACTGGAGCAGGGGAAATGAGCAGTTCTTC. It codes for CASSLDWSRGNEQFF. V gene TRBV5-8 combines with J gene TRBJ2-1; possibly TRBD1 for D (6 bases). CDR1 and CDR2 (germline): SGHTS, YDEGEE. Trimming removed 0 bases at V and 7 bases at J, with 14 bases between. CDR3 length: 15 amino acids. Full variable domain (outside the CDR3, taken from reference TRBV5-8 and TRBJ2-1): EAGVTQSPTHLIKTRGQQATLRCSPISGHTSVYWYQQALGLGLQFLLWYDEGEERNRGNFPPRFSGRQFPNYSSELNVNALELEDSALYLCASSLDWSRGNEQFFGPGTRLTVL.

The sample holds one count of this clone. The same CDR3 also results from other DNA sequences found in this sample. The rearrangement links TRBV10-3 to TRBJ1-4, with D possibly matching TRBD1 (5 bases). Trimming pared 4 bases from V and 6 bases from J, leaving 6 bases between. The CDR3 has 12 amino acids. CDR1 is ENHRY and CDR2 is SYGVKD in the germline V gene. The CDR3 coding sequence is TGTGCCATCAGTGGGGGGGATGAAAAACTGTTTTTT. Residues: CAISGGDEKLFF.

This clone was recorded once. The genes are TRBV6-6 and TRBJ2-7; D gene unclear. V was cut by 7 bases and J by 2 bases, with 12 bases left in between. This CDR3 has 13 residues. Germline assignment: CDR1 MNHNY and CDR2 SVGAGI (reference sequence). CDR3 in DNA: TGTGCCAGCAATCTCTTACCTGCCTACGAGCAGTACTTC. This codes for CASNLLPAYEQYF.

This chain uses TRBV9 with TRBJ2-1; 7 nucleotides align to TRBD1. The germline CDR1 and CDR2 sequences are SGDLS and YYNGEE. This CDR3 has 15 residues. Losses at the gene ends were 5 bases for V and 3 bases for J; bases not matched to a gene: 8. The CDR3 coding sequence is TGTGCCAGCAGTGCACAGGGGAAAGGCTACAATGAGCAGTTCTTC. This translates into CASSAQGKGYNEQFF.

The rearrangement joins TRBV28 to TRBJ1-2, with unresolved D. The ends were cut back, 5 bases at V and 8 bases at J, with 15 bases in the middle. The CDR3 loop spans 13 amino acids. Germline V CDR1 and CDR2: MDHEN, SYDVKM. This CDR3 reads CASSTPQSGGYTF. The CDR3 DNA reads TGTGCCAGCAGTACGCCACAGTCGGGGGGCTACACCTTC.

The chain is built from TRBV6-1 and TRBJ1-4, with D unresolved. The CDR3 is made up of 13 amino acids. Germline V gene lookup returns CDR1 MNHNS and CDR2 SASEGT. Trimming removed 2 bases at V and 5 bases at J, with 6 bases between. The chain's CDR3 is CASSEMSNEKLFF. CDR3 coding DNA: TGTGCCAGCAGTGAAATGTCGAATGAAAAACTGTTTTTT.

V usage is TRBV6-1 and J usage is TRBJ1-6; unclear D gene. V dropped 6 bases and J dropped 7 bases, with 13 bases sitting between them. Germline assignment: CDR1 MNHNS and CDR2 SASEGT. This CDR3 has 14 residues. As DNA, the CDR3 is TGTGCCAGCAGCACAGAATCATGGAATTCACCCCTCCACTTT. Protein sequence: CASSTESWNSPLHF.

The chain carries TRBV29-1 and TRBJ2-5; 8 bases are shared with TRBD1. V shed 5 bases and J 5 bases; nucleotides not matched to a gene: 4. The germline V gene has CDR1 SQVTM and CDR2 ANQGSEA. There are 12 residues in the CDR3. The CDR3 nucleotides read TGCAGCGTTAGGGACAGGATGGAGACCCAGTACTTC. Its protein is CSVRDRMETQYF.

This clone was recorded only once. In DNA, the CDR3 is TGTGCCAGCTCACCACCTCTAGACACTGAAGCTTTCTTT. Translating gives CASSPPLDTEAFF. The V and J genes are TRBV18 and TRBJ1-1; no reliable D call. Trimming left V 0 bases short and J 3 bases short, with 5 bases between. The germline V gene encodes CDR1 KGHSH and CDR2 LQKENI. This CDR3 is 13 amino acids long.

The rearrangement links TRBV5-4 to TRBJ2-7, with 9 bases aligning to TRBD1. This CDR3 has 15 amino acids. J gave up 5 bases and V 2 bases, and 8 bases lay outside the gene matches. Germline V gene lookup returns CDR1 SGHNT and CDR2 YYREEE (reference sequence). CDR3 amino acids: CASSFVGQGTNEQYF. The CDR3 DNA is TGTGCCAGCAGCTTCGTTGGACAGGGGACAAACGAGCAGTACTTC. The full variable domain, in which reference TRBV5-4 and TRBJ2-7 provide the parts outside the CDR3, is ETGVTQSPTHLIKTRGQQVTLRCSSQSGHNTVSWYQQALGQGPQFIFQYYREEENGRGNFPPRFSGLQFPNYSSELNVNALELDDSALYLCASSFVGQGTNEQYFGPGTRLTVT.